These T cell receptor beta chains were read from a single sample in a study of blood T cell repertoires in COVID-19. TCRdb keeps only in-frame clones here, not all; method: immunoSEQ multiplex PCR. The data show over 250,000 clones, roughly nine tenths seen once. The sequencing sample was made of peripheral blood. All receptors come from a man in his sixties who had recovered from COVID-19. Each CDR3 is given with its conserved first and last residue. Each record gives: V gene, CDR3 protein.

>TRBV9
CASSVARTGTDTQYF
>TRBV19
CASSIGVAGFRDEQYF
>TRBV2
CALNTLEYNEQFF
>TRBV19
CASIGAGQNNEQFF
>TRBV9
CASSVSGGLDEQYF
>TRBV5-1
CASSIRGGRETQYF
>TRBV10-3
CAISDRQGVNYEQYF
>TRBV9
CASSAPLQGEDTEAFF
>TRBV7-9
CASSAPTHPSDSDQPQHF
>TRBV3-1/TRBV3-2
CASSQTRLAGGTGNEQFF
>TRBV14
CASSLKSTGGPGYTF
>TRBV5-4
CASSRGLVDTQYF
>TRBV6-2/TRBV6-3
CASSYQIRLAGGPSSYNEQFF
>TRBV7-9
CASSGDREYQPQHF
>TRBV18
CASSPPEVSGGPNTGELFF
>TRBV4-2
CASSQDRATWRLAGGLGTQYF
>TRBV14
CASSQVQGNTGELFF
>TRBV5-6
CASSLVAVTNEKLFF
>TRBV6-2/TRBV6-3
CASSYDRVNSPLHF
>TRBV7-9
CASSPTYGEQETQYF
>TRBV2
CASSNTGGPEAFF
>TRBV9
CASSVAAGRGGDTQYF
>TRBV9
CASSLTGPSDEQYF
>TRBV7-2
CASSFDRGNEKLFF
>TRBV7-3
CASSQAGGPRETQYF
>TRBV6-5
CASYGRAPNTEAFF
>TRBV29-1
CSVTTGGFYEQYF
>TRBV5-1
CASSSAGALTDTQYF
>TRBV2
CASSGTRSSTDTQYF
>TRBV25-1
CASSEPAAGTEAFF
>TRBV11-3
CASSFCGKTMETQYF
>TRBV14
CASSHPTGTGANVLTF
>TRBV2
CASSESRLTVISYEQYF
>TRBV24-1
CATSVSGGAGTDTQYF
>TRBV7-3
CASSSGHNEQFF
>TRBV21-1
CASSKAQARAIAGTF
>TRBV7-6
CASSLSGGYTGELFF
>TRBV5-1
CASSTPDRDEQYF
>TRBV12-3/TRBV12-4
CASKPQGATQYF
>TRBV5-1
CASSALNRLETEKLFF
>TRBV12-2
CASRPIRHPRSVKGDNSPLHF
>TRBV27
CASSSPGTGGYGYTF
>TRBV6-5
CASSYSQGEAFF
>TRBV6-5
CASSNTRGGNEKLFF
>TRBV7-8
CASSANAGGGNNSPLHF
>TRBV7-9
CASSSGQAGTNEKLFF
>TRBV6-1
CASSEGGRAYEQYF
>TRBV19
CASKQEPWTFNQPQHF
>TRBV5-1
CASSSAAGVGENIQYF
>TRBV27
CASRPTANQPQHF
>TRBV6-5
CASSYDGVNQPQHF